One sample yielded the 24 T cell receptor beta chains listed below, sequenced in a study of shared T cell receptors in the human thymus. Sequencing used immunoSEQ multiplex PCR; TCRdb keeps in-frame clones, though not all of them. Among 700,000 or so clones listed, approximately 83% were seen once. This sample also appeared in a second study, on human thymus T cells.

The source material was thymocytes. The source of these receptors is a girl less than two years old with a congenital heart defect.

The chain recombines TRBV2 with TRBJ2-1; 10 bases match TRBD2. CDR3 size: 20 residues. Germline V gene sequence: CDR1 SNHLY, CDR2 FYNNEI. Germline trimming cut 3 bases from V and 7 bases from J; bases unmatched to any gene: 21. This CDR3 reads CASSERFGTSDSTGENEQFF. In DNA, the CDR3 is TGTGCCAGCAGTGAGAGGTTCGGGACTAGCGATTCAACAGGGGAGAATGAGCAGTTCTTC. The complete variable domain, with remaining parts taken from reference TRBV2 and TRBJ2-1, reads EPEVTQTPSHQVTQMGQEVILRCVPISNHLYFYWYRQILGQKVEFLVSFYNNEISEKSEIFDDQFSVERPDGSNFTLKIRSTKLEDSAMYFCASSERFGTSDSTGENEQFFGPGTRLTVL.

The rearrangement uses TRBV11-2 and TRBJ2-7; D is perhaps TRBD1 (5 bases). CDR1 is SGHAT and CDR2 is FQNNGV in the germline V gene. This CDR3 is built from 16 residues. V was clipped by 0 bases and J by 2 bases, with 14 bases between them. CDR3 residues: CASSLEFGALPYEQYF. The DNA of the CDR3 is TGTGCCAGCAGCTTAGAATTTGGGGCACTTCCCTACGAGCAGTACTTC.

The J gene is TRBJ1-1, the V gene TRBV5-4, with 7 bases that match TRBD1. From germline, CDR1 is SGHNT and CDR2 YYREEE (reference sequence). This CDR3 has 15 amino acids. V shed 2 bases, J shed 0 bases, and the junction held 4 bases outside the gene matches. The CDR3 coding sequence is TGTGCCAGCAGCTTAAGGGGGCCCATGAACACTGAAGCTTTCTTT. The encoded protein is CASSLRGPMNTEAFF.

The chain carries TRBV7-9 and TRBJ2-7, with a weak D call TRBD2 (6 bases). Germline V gene sequence: CDR1 SEHNR, CDR2 FQNEAQ (reference sequence). V lost 3 bases, J lost 3 bases, and 15 bases lay in between. The CDR3 is 15 residues long. DNA of the CDR3: TGTGCCAGCAGCTTCTACGTGGGACTGAGCTACGAGCAGTACTTC. Its translation is CASSFYVGLSYEQYF.

The chain is built from TRBV25-1 and TRBJ2-7; D may be TRBD1 (6 bases). The V gene lost 3 bases and the J gene lost 1 base, with 10 bases spanning the gap. Germline V gene lookup returns CDR1 MGHDK and CDR2 SYGVNS. CDR3 length: 14 amino acids. The CDR3 DNA sequence: TGTGCCAGCAGTGATTGGGACAAGTCCTACGAGCAGTACTTC. Amino acid sequence: CASSDWDKSYEQYF.

In the case of this clone: A junction end diverges from the germline sequence, so it may reflect a read error. The J gene is TRBJ2-7, the V gene TRBV2; 11 bases are shared with TRBD1. Per germline, CDR1 SNHLY and CDR2 FYNNEI. This CDR3 has 13 residues. The CDR3 here is CGSEGQGVHEQYF. The CDR3 bases are TGTGGCAGCGAGGGACAGGGGGTCCACGAGCAGTACTTC.

The V gene is TRBV27, the J gene TRBJ1-1; D uncertain. The CDR3 sequence is 14 residues long. The V gene's germline CDR1 is MNHEY and CDR2 SMNVEV (reference sequence). V lost 2 bases, J lost 3 bases, and 10 bases lay in between. CDR3 sequence reads: CASSLRGNYTEAFF. For the CDR3, the DNA is TGTGCCAGCAGTTTACGGGGAAACTACACTGAAGCTTTCTTT.

This chain joins TRBV2 and TRBJ1-2, with 7 positions matching TRBD1. The junction had 10 bases not matched to a gene; V was cut back by 8 bases and J by 4 bases. Germline V gene data show CDR1 as SNHLY and CDR2 as FYNNEI. This CDR3 region has 14 residues. The CDR3: CASGEDRSSYGYTF. In DNA form, the CDR3 reads TGTGCCAGCGGAGAGGACAGGTCGTCCTATGGCTACACCTTC.

The genes are TRBV5-6 and TRBJ1-2; D gene unclear. CDR1 and CDR2 (germline): SGHDT, YYEEEE. The CDR3 has 15 residues. V was trimmed by 5 bases and J by 4 bases, leaving 18 bases between them. The chain's CDR3 is CASRSAPIQSYGYTF. CDR3 sequence (DNA): TGTGCCAGCAGATCCGCCCCGATACAGAGCTATGGCTACACCTTC.

The chain has TRBV15 and TRBJ2-3; TRBD2 aligns across 10 bases. This CDR3 has 19 residues. The germline CDR1 and CDR2 sequences are LNHNV and YYDKDF (reference sequence). The trim removed 1 base at V and 0 bases at J, leaving 10 bases unmatched. The CDR3 is CATSRGLAGDHPSTDTQYF. As DNA, the CDR3 is TGTGCCACCAGCAGAGGGCTAGCGGGGGACCATCCTAGCACAGATACGCAGTATTTT. The entire variable domain, with the rest obtained from reference TRBV15 and TRBJ2-3, is as follows: DAMVIQNPRYQVTQFGKPVTLSCSQTLNHNVMYWYQQKSSQAPKLLFHYYDKDFNNEADTPDNFQSRRPNTSFCFLDIRSPGLGDTAMYLCATSRGLAGDHPSTDTQYFGPGTRLTVL.

The genes are TRBV5-1 and TRBJ1-2; a possible D gene is TRBD1 (6 bases). Germline V CDR1 and CDR2: SGHRS, YFSETQ. CDR3 length: 13 amino acids. The germline V and J ends were trimmed by 4 bases and 4 bases, with 11 bases remaining between them. The CDR3 loop is CASSPDRFYGYTF. CDR3 nucleotide sequence: TGCGCCAGCAGCCCGGACAGATTCTATGGCTACACCTTC.

This rearrangement joins TRBV10-1 to TRBJ2-2, with 9 nucleotides matching TRBD1. The V gene end was trimmed by 0 bases and the J gene end by 5 bases; junction bases not matched to a gene: 16. Germline CDR1 WNHNN, CDR2 SYGVQD (reference sequence). CDR3 length: 20 amino acids. The CDR3 protein is CASSESSFQSGTGSTGELFF. The CDR3 coding sequence is TGCGCCAGCAGTGAGTCTTCGTTTCAATCCGGGACAGGGAGTACCGGGGAGCTGTTTTTT.

J is TRBJ2-3 and V is TRBV5-4; 7 bases match TRBD2. The V segment lost 4 bases and the J segment 2 bases; nucleotides outside the gene matches: 4. The CDR3 has 14 amino acids. Germline lookup yields CDR1 SGHNT and CDR2 YYREEE (reference sequence). CDR3 protein: CASSVTSDTDTQYF. CDR3 nucleotides: TGTGCCAGCAGCGTTACTAGCGACACAGATACGCAGTATTTT.

The chain is built from TRBV6-5 and TRBJ2-5, with TRBD1 identical over 8 bases. The end of the DNA is better explained by TRBJ2-7, so the J call may be wrong. Germline CDR1 reads MNHEY; CDR2 reads SVGAGI. This CDR3 has 16 amino acids. The CDR3 bases are TGTGCCAGCAGTTGCCCCCGGGGGACAGGATCCTACGAGCAGTACTTC. Its protein product is CASSCPRGTGSYEQYF.

The chain uses TRBV5-1 and TRBJ1-2; D uncertain. The CDR3 has 13 amino acids. The V gene's germline CDR1 is SGHRS and CDR2 YFSETQ. V lost 5 bases and J 7 bases, leaving 15 bases between the germline ends. CDR3 in amino acids: CASSPGESRGYTF. CDR3 sequence (DNA): TGCGCCAGCAGTCCCGGGGAAAGTCGTGGCTACACCTTC.

For the CDR3, the DNA is TGCGCCAGCAGCCCACAGGCCCGCTACGAGCAGTACTTC. Amino acids: CASSPQARYEQYF. The chain couples TRBV5-1 to TRBJ2-7, with D perhaps TRBD1 (5 bases). Germline V gene data show CDR1 as SGHRS and CDR2 as YFSETQ. The CDR3 is 13 amino acids. Trimming stripped 4 bases from V and 3 bases from J, with 11 bases between. Drawing the rest from reference TRBV5-1 and TRBJ2-7, the complete variable domain is KAGVTQTPRYLIKTRGQQVTLSCSPISGHRSVSWYQQTPGQGLQFLFEYFSETQRNKGNFPGRFSGRQFSNSRSEMNVSTLELGDSALYLCASSPQARYEQYFGPGTRLTVT.

The V and J genes are TRBV6-5 and TRBJ2-7, with TRBD2 as a possible D gene (5 bases). Germline V gene lookup returns CDR1 MNHEY and CDR2 SVGAGI. V was trimmed by 4 bases and J by 2 bases, leaving 12 bases between them. The CDR3 loop spans 14 amino acids. The CDR3 DNA is TGTGCCAGCAGTTTGGAGGATCCAGCCTACGAGCAGTACTTC. Protein sequence: CASSLEDPAYEQYF.

This clone was recorded once. The rearrangement joins TRBV6-1 to TRBJ1-2; no clear D. The CDR3 is 11 residues long. V lost 6 bases and J 8 bases, leaving 10 bases between the germline ends. Germline V gives CDR1 MNHNS, CDR2 SASEGT. The CDR3 DNA is TGTGCCAGCAGGGGCGATCTCGGCTACACCTTC. Translated, it gives CASRGDLGYTF.

The J gene is TRBJ2-1, the V gene TRBV2, with D possibly being TRBD2 (5 bases). The germline V gene encodes CDR1 SNHLY and CDR2 FYNNEI. The CDR3 contains 16 residues. Trimming cost V 0 bases and J 3 bases, with 12 bases left between them. The CDR3 region is CASSEAPPGIYNEQFF. The CDR3 DNA is TGTGCCAGCAGTGAAGCCCCCCCGGGGATCTACAATGAGCAGTTCTTC.

The chain links TRBV4-3 to TRBJ1-1; no clear D gene. CDR3 size: 15 residues. The V end was cut by 1 base, the J end by 1 base, with 10 bases between. Germline-derived CDR1 and CDR2 are LGHNA and YSLEER. The CDR3 protein is CASSQGAGKNTEAFF. CDR3 sequence (DNA): TGCGCCAGCAGCCAAGGGGCGGGTAAGAACACTGAAGCTTTCTTT.

This clone occurred once. This CDR3 is CASRGSGSTDTQYF. DNA for the CDR3: TGTGCCAGTAGGGGTAGCGGAAGCACAGATACGCAGTATTTT. The rearrangement uses TRBV19 and TRBJ2-3; D is perhaps TRBD2 (6 bases). The CDR3 sequence is 14 residues long. V was cut by 6 bases and J by 0 bases, with 10 bases left in between. Germline CDR1 and CDR2: LNHDA and SQIVND (reference sequence).

This clone has only a few counts. The chain carries TRBV2 and TRBJ1-1, with D hard to call. CDR1 and CDR2 (germline): SNHLY, FYNNEI. The V end lost 10 bases, the J end lost 1 base, and 10 bases lay between the germline ends. This CDR3 spans 12 amino acids. CDR3: CATHTRNTEAFF. For the CDR3, the DNA is TGTGCCACCCACACCCGGAACACTGAAGCTTTCTTT.

The chain is built from TRBV27 and TRBJ1-5; D may be TRBD1 (5 bases). CDR1 and CDR2 from the germline V gene are MNHEY and SMNVEV (reference sequence). The CDR3 is 14 amino acids. V shed 2 bases and J shed 3 bases, with 8 bases lying between them. The CDR3, as DNA: TGTGCCAGCAGTTTACTTGGGGCCAATCAGCCCCAGCATTTT. It encodes CASSLLGANQPQHF.

Concerning this clone itself: At one boundary the junction diverges from the germline segment, which might be a read error. V and J are TRBV28 and TRBJ2-3; the match to TRBD2 covers 9 bases. Germline-derived CDR1 and CDR2 are MDHEN and SYDVKM. This CDR3 contains 18 residues. CDR3 bases: TGTGCCGGCAGTTTCTTTTCGGCGGGGGGGACCATGACAGATACGCAGTATTTT. Protein: CAGSFFSAGGTMTDTQYF.